This T cell receptor (beta chain) was recovered during a study of T cell responses to AZD1222 COVID-19 vaccine. The method was immunoSEQ multiplex PCR; TCRdb's version includes in-frame clones alone and lacks a portion of them. The sample records more than 75,000 clones, around four fifths being singletons. Germline V gene sequence: CDR1 LGHNA, CDR2 YSLEER. Deletions cut 5 bases from V and 1 base from J, with 18 bases between. This CDR3 is built from 16 residues. V and J are TRBV4-3 and TRBJ2-7, with D possibly called TRBD1 or TRBD2 (5 bases each). This TCR was recovered from an adult who received the AZD1222 COVID-19 vaccine. The sample was peripheral blood, taken 28 days after the second AZD1222 dose. The CDR3, as DNA: TGCGCCAGCAGCTCAGGGACGGACTTAGGATCCTACGAGCAGTACTTC. It specifies CASSSGTDLGSYEQYF.